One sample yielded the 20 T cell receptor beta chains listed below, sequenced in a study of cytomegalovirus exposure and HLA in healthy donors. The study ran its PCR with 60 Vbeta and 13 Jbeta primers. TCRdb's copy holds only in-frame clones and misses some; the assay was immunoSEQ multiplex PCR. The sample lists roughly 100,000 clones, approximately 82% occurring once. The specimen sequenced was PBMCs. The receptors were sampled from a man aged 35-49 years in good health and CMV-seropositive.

In DNA form, the CDR3 reads TGTGCCAGCAGCTACAGGGGGCAAGGGAACACTGAAGCTTTCTTT. As protein: CASSYRGQGNTEAFF. V and J are TRBV7-2 and TRBJ1-1, with 9 nucleotides matching TRBD1. V shed 4 bases and J 1 base; nucleotides not matched to a gene: 4. CDR1 is SGHTA, CDR2 FQGNSA, per germline. The CDR3 has 15 residues.

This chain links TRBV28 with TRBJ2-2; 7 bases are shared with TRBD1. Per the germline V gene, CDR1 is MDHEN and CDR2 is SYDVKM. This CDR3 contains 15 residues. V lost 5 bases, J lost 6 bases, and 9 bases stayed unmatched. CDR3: CASSPHRGPPGELFF. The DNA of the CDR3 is TGTGCCAGCAGTCCTCACAGGGGTCCCCCCGGGGAGCTGTTTTTT.

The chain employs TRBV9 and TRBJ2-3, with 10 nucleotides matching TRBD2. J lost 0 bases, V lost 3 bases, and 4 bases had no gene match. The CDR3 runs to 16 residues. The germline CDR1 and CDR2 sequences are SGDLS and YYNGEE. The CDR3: CASSGRAGGSTDTQYF. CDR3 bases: TGTGCCAGCAGCGGACGAGCGGGAGGGAGCACAGATACGCAGTATTTT. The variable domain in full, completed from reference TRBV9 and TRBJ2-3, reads DSGVTQTPKHLITATGQRVTLRCSPRSGDLSVYWYQQSLDQGLQFLIQYYNGEERAKGNILERFSAQQFPDLHSELNLSSLELGDSALYFCASSGRAGGSTDTQYFGPGTRLTVL.

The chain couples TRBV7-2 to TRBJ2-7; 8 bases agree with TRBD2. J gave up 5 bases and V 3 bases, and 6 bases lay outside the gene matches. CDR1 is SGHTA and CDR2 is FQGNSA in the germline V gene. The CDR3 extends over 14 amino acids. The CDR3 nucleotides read TGTGCCAGCAGCTTTCAGCGGGAGAACCACGAGCAGTACTTC. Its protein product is CASSFQRENHEQYF.

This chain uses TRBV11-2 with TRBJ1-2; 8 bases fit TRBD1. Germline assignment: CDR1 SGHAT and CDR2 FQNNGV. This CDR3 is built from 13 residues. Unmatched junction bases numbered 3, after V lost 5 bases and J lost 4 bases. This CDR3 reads CASSPGGRYGYTF. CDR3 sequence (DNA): TGTGCCAGCAGCCCAGGGGGCCGCTATGGCTACACCTTC.

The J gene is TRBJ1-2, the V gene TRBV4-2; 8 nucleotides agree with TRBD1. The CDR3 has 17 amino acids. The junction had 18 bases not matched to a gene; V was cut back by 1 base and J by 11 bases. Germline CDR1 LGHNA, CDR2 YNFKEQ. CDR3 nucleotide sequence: TGTGCCAGCAGCCAAGGAGCCCAGGGGGCCGGAATAGTGAGTTACACCTTC. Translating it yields CASSQGAQGAGIVSYTF.

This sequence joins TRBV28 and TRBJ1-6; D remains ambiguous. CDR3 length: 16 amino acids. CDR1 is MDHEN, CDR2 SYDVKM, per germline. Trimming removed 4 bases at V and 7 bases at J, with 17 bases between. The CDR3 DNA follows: TGTGCCAGCAGTTGGGCCGGGAGACGGGAAAATTCACCCCTCCACTTT. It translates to CASSWAGRRENSPLHF.

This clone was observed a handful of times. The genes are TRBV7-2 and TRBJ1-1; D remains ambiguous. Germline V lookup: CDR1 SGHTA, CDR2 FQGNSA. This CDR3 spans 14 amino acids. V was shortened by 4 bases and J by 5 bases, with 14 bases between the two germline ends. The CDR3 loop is CASSSQALNTEAFF. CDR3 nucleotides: TGTGCCAGCAGCTCCCAGGCCCTAAATACTGAAGCTTTCTTT.

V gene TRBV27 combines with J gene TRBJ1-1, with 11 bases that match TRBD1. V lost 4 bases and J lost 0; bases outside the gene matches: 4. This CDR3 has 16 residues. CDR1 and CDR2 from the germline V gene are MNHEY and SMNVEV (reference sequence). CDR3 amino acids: CASSSWTGGLNTEAFF. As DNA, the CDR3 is TGTGCCAGCAGTTCGTGGACAGGGGGCTTGAACACTGAAGCTTTCTTT.

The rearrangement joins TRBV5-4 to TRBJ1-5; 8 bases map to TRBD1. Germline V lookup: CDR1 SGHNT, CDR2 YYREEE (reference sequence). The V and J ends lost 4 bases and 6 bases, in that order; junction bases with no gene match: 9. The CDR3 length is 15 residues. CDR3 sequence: CASSLQGVQGQPQHF. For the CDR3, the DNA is TGTGCCAGCAGCCTACAGGGGGTTCAAGGTCAGCCCCAGCATTTT. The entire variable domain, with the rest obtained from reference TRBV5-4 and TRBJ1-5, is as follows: ETGVTQSPTHLIKTRGQQVTLRCSSQSGHNTVSWYQQALGQGPQFIFQYYREEENGRGNFPPRFSGLQFPNYSSELNVNALELDDSALYLCASSLQGVQGQPQHFGDGTRLSIL.

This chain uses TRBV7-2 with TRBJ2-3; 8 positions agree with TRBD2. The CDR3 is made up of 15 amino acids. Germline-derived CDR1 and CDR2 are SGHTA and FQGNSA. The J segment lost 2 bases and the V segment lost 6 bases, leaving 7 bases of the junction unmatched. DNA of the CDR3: TGTGCCAGCAGTCGTACTAGCGGTGCCACAGATACGCAGTATTTT. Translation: CASSRTSGATDTQYF.

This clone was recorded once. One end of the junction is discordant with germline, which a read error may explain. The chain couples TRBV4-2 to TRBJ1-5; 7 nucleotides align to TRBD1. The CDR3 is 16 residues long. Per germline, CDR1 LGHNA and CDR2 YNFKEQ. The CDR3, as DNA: TGTGCCAGCAGCCAAGAGGCCGGACAGGTCAATGAGCCCCAGCATTTT. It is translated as CASSQEAGQVNEPQHF.

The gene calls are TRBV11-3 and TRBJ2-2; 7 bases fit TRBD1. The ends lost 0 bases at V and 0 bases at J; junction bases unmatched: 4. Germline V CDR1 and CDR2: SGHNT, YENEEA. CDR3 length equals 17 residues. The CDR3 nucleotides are TGTGCCAGCAGCTTAGATAGAGACAGGGCGAACACCGGGGAGCTGTTTTTT. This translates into CASSLDRDRANTGELFF.

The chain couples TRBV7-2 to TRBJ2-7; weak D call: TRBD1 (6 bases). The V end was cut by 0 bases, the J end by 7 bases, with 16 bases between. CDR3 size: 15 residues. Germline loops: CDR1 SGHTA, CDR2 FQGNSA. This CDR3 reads CASSLATGPSWEQYF. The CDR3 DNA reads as TGTGCCAGCAGCTTAGCTACAGGGCCTTCGTGGGAGCAGTACTTC.

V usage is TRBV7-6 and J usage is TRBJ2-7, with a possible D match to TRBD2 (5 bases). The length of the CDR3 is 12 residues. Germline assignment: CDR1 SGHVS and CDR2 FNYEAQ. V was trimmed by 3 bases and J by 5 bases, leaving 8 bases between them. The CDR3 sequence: CASSFLGDEQYF. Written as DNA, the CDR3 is TGTGCCAGCAGCTTTCTCGGGGACGAGCAGTACTTC.

The CDR3 loop reads CASRGRSYEQYF. CDR3 coding DNA: TGTGCCAGCAGGGGCAGATCCTACGAGCAGTACTTC. The rearrangement uses TRBV28 and TRBJ2-5; D unclear. TRBJ2-7 matches the DNA end more closely, so the J call is doubtful. The V gene's germline CDR1 is MDHEN and CDR2 SYDVKM. The CDR3 loop spans 12 amino acids.

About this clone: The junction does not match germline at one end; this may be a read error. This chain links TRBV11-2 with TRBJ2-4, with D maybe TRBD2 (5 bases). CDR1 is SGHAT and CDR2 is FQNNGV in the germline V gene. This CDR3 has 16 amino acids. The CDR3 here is CASSLEGSKAKNSQYF. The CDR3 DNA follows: TGTGCCAGCAGCTTAGAGGGGAGTAAAGCCAAAAACAGTCAGTACTTC.

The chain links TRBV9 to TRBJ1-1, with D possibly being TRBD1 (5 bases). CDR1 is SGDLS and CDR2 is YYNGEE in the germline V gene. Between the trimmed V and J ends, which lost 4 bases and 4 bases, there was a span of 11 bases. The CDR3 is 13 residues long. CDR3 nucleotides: TGTGCCAGCAGCAGGGGTGACGGCACTGAAGCTTTCTTT. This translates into CASSRGDGTEAFF. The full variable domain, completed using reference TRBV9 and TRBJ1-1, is DSGVTQTPKHLITATGQRVTLRCSPRSGDLSVYWYQQSLDQGLQFLIQYYNGEERAKGNILERFSAQQFPDLHSELNLSSLELGDSALYFCASSRGDGTEAFFGQGTRLTVV.

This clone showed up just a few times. CDR3 nucleotide sequence: TGTGCCAGCTCATTAGGGACAGTGAAGAACACTGAAGCTTTCTTT. Its protein product is CASSLGTVKNTEAFF. The chain uses TRBV18 and TRBJ1-1; TRBD1 agrees at 7 bases. V gave up 5 bases and J gave up 1 base; unmatched junction bases: 7. This CDR3 comprises 15 residues. Germline V gene lookup returns CDR1 KGHSH and CDR2 LQKENI.

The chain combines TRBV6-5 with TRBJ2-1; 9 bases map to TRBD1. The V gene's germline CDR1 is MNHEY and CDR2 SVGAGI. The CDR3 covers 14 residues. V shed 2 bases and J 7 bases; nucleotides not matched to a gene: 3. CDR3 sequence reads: CASSYGTGHNEQFF. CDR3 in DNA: TGTGCCAGCAGTTACGGGACAGGGCATAATGAGCAGTTCTTC.